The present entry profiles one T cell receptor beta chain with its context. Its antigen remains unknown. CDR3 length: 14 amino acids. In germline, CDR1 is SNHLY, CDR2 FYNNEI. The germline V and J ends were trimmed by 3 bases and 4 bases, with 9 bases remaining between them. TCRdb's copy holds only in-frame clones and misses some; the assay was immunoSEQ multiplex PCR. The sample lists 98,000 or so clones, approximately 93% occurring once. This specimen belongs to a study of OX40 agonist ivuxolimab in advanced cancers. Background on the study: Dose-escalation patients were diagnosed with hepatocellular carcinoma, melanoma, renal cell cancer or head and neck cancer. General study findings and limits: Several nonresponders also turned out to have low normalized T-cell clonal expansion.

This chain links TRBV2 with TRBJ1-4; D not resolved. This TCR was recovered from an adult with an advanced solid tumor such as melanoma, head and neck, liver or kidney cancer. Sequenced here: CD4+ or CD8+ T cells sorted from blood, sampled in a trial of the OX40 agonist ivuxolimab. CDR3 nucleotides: TGTGCCAGCAGTGAGCAGGCTTTTAATGAAAAACTGTTTTTT. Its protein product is CASSEQAFNEKLFF. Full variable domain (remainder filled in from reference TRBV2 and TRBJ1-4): EPEVTQTPSHQVTQMGQEVILRCVPISNHLYFYWYRQILGQKVEFLVSFYNNEISEKSEIFDDQFSVERPDGSNFTLKIRSTKLEDSAMYFCASSEQAFNEKLFFGSGTQLSVL.